One sample yielded the 3 T cell receptor beta chains listed below, sequenced in a study of cytomegalovirus exposure and HLA in healthy donors. PCR involved 60 Vbeta and 13 Jbeta primers. Generated by immunoSEQ multiplex PCR, the TCRdb table keeps only in-frame clones and is missing some. Counted here are about 180,000 clones, more than 75% occurring once; the ten biggest clones make up around 2.3%. The specimen sequenced was PBMCs. The receptors shown here come from a woman in her twenties or thirties in good health and CMV-seropositive.

The rearrangement uses TRBV7-9 and TRBJ2-3, with TRBD2 identical over 7 bases. Germline values: CDR1 SEHNR, CDR2 FQNEAQ (reference sequence). The length of the CDR3 is 17 residues. After removal of 3 bases from V and 2 bases from J, the junction contained 11 bases not matched to a gene. CDR3: CASSFPVEAGPTDTQYF. The CDR3 nucleotides read TGTGCCAGCAGCTTTCCTGTGGAAGCGGGGCCCACAGATACGCAGTATTTT.

This rearrangement joins TRBV7-2 to TRBJ1-6; 8 positions match TRBD1. CDR3 size: 15 residues. With V trimmed by 2 bases and J by 10 bases, 7 bases remained unmatched. Germline lookup yields CDR1 SGHTA and CDR2 FQGNSA. The CDR3 spells CASSLNTGGQSPLHF. The CDR3 DNA is TGTGCCAGCAGCTTAAATACAGGGGGGCAGTCACCCCTCCACTTT. Full variable domain (outside the CDR3, taken from reference TRBV7-2 and TRBJ1-6): GAGVSQSPSNKVTEKGKDVELRCDPISGHTALYWYRQSLGQGLEFLIYFQGNSAPDKSGLPSDRFSAERTGGSVSTLTIQRTQQEDSAVYLCASSLNTGGQSPLHFGNGTRLTVT.

The V and J genes are TRBV11-3 and TRBJ2-2; tentatively, D is TRBD2 (6 bases). V was cut by 2 bases and J by 6 bases, with 10 bases left in between. Germline-derived CDR1 and CDR2 are SGHNT and YENEEA. This CDR3 spans 14 amino acids. CDR3 bases: TGTGCCAGCAGCTTATTTGGCGGGGCCGGGGAGCTGTTTTTT. It is translated as CASSLFGGAGELFF.